This TCR beta chain was identified in a study of CD8+ T cells in alopecia areata (dated by TCRdb to the late 2010s). Looking at the study overall: Treated patients were enrolled in an open-label pilot trial of oral tofacitinib, 5 to 10 mg twice daily, for moderate-to-severe alopecia areata. Patients stayed on tofacitinib for 6 to 18 months and then had 6 months of follow-up off drug so that delayed response and recurrence could be assessed. The SALT score, which quantifies the percentage of affected scalp surface area, was used to measure disease severity in treated patients. To study T cell clonal expansion in alopecia areata, the researchers applied high-throughput TCRbeta sequencing to both the C3H/HeJ mouse model and human patients. Human TCRbeta sequencing covered scalp tissue and sorted CD4+ and CD8+ peripheral blood T cells from patchy and totalis/universalis alopecia areata patients and healthy controls. Biopsies were taken from tofacitinib-treated patients at baseline and again at 4 and 24 weeks into treatment, and several of those patients also had a later scalp biopsy. Scalp clonality was compared across normal scalp (n=4), patchy alopecia areata scalp (n=8), and alopecia totalis/universalis scalp (n=8). RNA was extracted with the PAXgene miRNA kit for fixed scalp, the miRNeasy kit for PBMCs, and the RNeasy kit for mouse skin. immunoSEQ multiplex PCR using 35 Vbeta forward primers and 13 Jbeta reverse primers was used to amplify TCRbeta CDR3 regions. Paper-wide results and their limitations: Many expanded lesional clones persisted in scalp and blood during tofacitinib treatment, which may partly explain relapse after stopping treatment. Because the treated cohort was small and included a single nonresponder, larger studies are needed to assess links between baseline CD8+ expansion and response. Tofacitinib significantly decreased scalp clonality and the number of expanded CD8+ clones among the top 100 scalp clones. Compared with normal scalp, lesional scalp, particularly in alopecia totalis/universalis, had higher clonality and more expanded CD8+ clones, which suggests antigenic drive. Shared TCR sequences between patients were less evident than in mice, which may be partly attributable to HLA diversity in the patient population. Unlike mouse skin, where gammadelta T cells dominate, normal human skin contains resident alphabeta T cells that get sequenced too, which complicates analysis of the scalp TCR repertoire.

This clone was seen a single time. Its antigen is unknown. Base qualities are not at hand, and no much larger clone is one base apart. The sample's time point label, in plain terms: 20 to 30 weeks on oral tofacitinib. The label giving this sample's treatment or condition can be read as: oral pan-JAK inhibitor, 5-10 mg twice daily. Lesional scalp punch biopsies and peripheral blood were collected from alopecia areata patients. Scalp biopsies from humans were placed right away in PAXgene tissue containers for fixation. Relative to germline, V is 10 bases shorter and J is 5 bases shorter, with 18 bases between their ends. The CDR3 covers 13 residues, taking in both the cysteine and the phenylalanine. The CDR3 DNA has 39 bases and is translated from base 1. The germline V gene (reference sequence) sets CDR1 to MNHEY and CDR2 to SMNVEV. Library preparation employed the immunoSEQ multiplex PCR assay. RNA was extracted from all samples and reverse transcribed into cDNA, which served as template for TCR sequencing. First-strand cDNA was synthesized with SuperScript III using a 2:1 mix of oligo-dT and random hexamers. A synthetic immune receptor repertoire was used to assess amplification bias, and residual bias was removed computationally. Concerning the study's data processing: Raw reads were preprocessed to remove errors, and CDR3 was defined by IMGT conventions from the conserved cysteine to phenylalanine. Clonality was computed by normalizing Shannon entropy by log2 of the number of productive unique TCRs and subtracting the result from 1. Scalp TCRbeta sequences were cross-referenced with sorted blood CD4 and CD8 repertoires so that the CD4 or CD8 identity of scalp clones could be inferred. The clones in this table, taken by TCRdb from immuneACCESS, are in-frame only. Not every clone is retained; where verified, under half of the shortfall comes from an unresolved V gene, and the cause of the rest is unknown. V, J and clone size are those of that table, while D and trimming were read from the DNA. The sample table shows some 3,500 clones, and 65% to 75% are seen once. Clones ranked in the top ten supply roughly 8.8% of the sample.

The sequencing used skin, collected at week 24, from a patient treated with tofacitinib. The clonotype was recovered from a human donor with alopecia areata. The chain couples TRBV27 to TRBJ2-7; the D gene is tentatively TRBD1 or TRBD2, each matching 5 bases. In nucleotides, the sequence is TGTGCCACCCGTGGGAATGGGGGACACGAGCAGTACTTC. It translates to CATRGNGGHEQYF.